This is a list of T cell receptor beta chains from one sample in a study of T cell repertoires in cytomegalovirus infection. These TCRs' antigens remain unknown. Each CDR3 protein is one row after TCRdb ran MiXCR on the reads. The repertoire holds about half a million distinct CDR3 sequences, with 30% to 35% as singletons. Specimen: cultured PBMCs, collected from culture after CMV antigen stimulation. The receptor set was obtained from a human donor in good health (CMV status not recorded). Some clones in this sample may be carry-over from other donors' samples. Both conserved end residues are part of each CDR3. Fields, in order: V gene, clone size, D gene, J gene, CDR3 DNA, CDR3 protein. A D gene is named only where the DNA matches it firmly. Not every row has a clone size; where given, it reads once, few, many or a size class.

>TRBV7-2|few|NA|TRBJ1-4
TGTGCCAGCAGCTTAGTATTCCGTGAAAAACTGTTTTTT
CASSLVFREKLFF
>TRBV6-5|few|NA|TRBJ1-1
TGTGCCAGCAGTTACGCCGGGATGAACACTGAAGCTTTCTTT
CASSYAGMNTEAFF
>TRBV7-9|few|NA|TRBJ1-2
TGTGCCAGCAGCTCACCCGACAGCTCCCTCCTTAACTATGGCTACACCTTC
CASSSPDSSLLNYGYTF
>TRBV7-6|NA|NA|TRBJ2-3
TGTGCCAGCAGCTTAGCGGGGAAGATAGATACGCAGTATTTT
CASSLAGKIDTQYF
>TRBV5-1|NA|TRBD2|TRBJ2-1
TGCGCCAGTACGTACGGGACTAGCTCCAACAATGAGCAGTTCTTC
CASTYGTSSNNEQFF
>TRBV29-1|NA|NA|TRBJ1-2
TGCAGCGTTGAAGACACGAACTATGGCTACACCTTC
CSVEDTNYGYTF
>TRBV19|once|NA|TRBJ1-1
TGTGCCAGTAGTATTATTTCCTCGGAGGGGGCTTTCTTT
CASSIISSEGAFF
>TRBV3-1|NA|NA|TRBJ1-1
TGTGCCAGCAGCCCGACGGGGGCCGAAGCTTTCTTT
CASSPTGAEAFF
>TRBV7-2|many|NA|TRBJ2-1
TGTGCTACTCGCGGCGGGGACTCCTACAATGAGCAGTTCTTC
CATRGGDSYNEQFF
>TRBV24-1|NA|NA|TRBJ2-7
TGTGCCACCAGTGATTTCCCCTCCTACGAGCAGTACTTC
CATSDFPSYEQYF
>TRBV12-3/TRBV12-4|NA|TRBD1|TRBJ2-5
TGTGCCAGCAGTTCCCCGACAGGGAACCAAGAGACCCAGTACTTC
CASSSPTGNQETQYF
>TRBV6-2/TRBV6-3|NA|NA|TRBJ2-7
TGTGCCAGCAGATCGTTGACAGGTTGGTCGGACGAGCAGTACTTC
CASRSLTGWSDEQYF
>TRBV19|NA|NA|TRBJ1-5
TGTGCCAGTAGTATAGGACGGTTAAGCAATCAGCCCCAGCATTTT
CASSIGRLSNQPQHF
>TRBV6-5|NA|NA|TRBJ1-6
TGTGCCAGCAGGAACAGGGAGGTCACGTCACCCCTCCACTTT
CASRNREVTSPLHF
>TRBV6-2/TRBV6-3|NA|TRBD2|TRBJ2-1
TGTGCCAGCATTCGAACTAGTGCAGCGGGAGTTTTGAATGAGCAGTTCTTC
CASIRTSAAGVLNEQFF
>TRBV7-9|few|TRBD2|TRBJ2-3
TGTGCCAGCAGCGCCTCTCGGGGTAGCGGGGGATCCACAGATACGCAGTATTTT
CASSASRGSGGSTDTQYF
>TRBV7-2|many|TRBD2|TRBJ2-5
TGTGCCAGCAGCTACAGCGGGAGGGCCGTCAGCGGGACCCAGTACTTC
CASSYSGRAVSGTQYF
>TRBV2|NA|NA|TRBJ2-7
TGTGCCAGCAGCCCCTCGATGGCGGGTGCCTACGAGCAGTACTTC
CASSPSMAGAYEQYF
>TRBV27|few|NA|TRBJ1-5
TGTGCCAGCAGTAAAAACAGGGTGGGCAATCAGCCCCAGCATTTT
CASSKNRVGNQPQHF
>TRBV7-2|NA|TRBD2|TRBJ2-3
TGTGCCAGCAGCTTGAATAGCGGGTGGCCGGATACGCAGTATTTT
CASSLNSGWPDTQYF